These 28 T cell receptor beta chains originate from one sample sequenced in a study of blood T cell repertoires in COVID-19. This table comes from immunoSEQ multiplex PCR, and its TCRdb copy is limited to in-frame clones, with some not included. The sample shows approximately 200,000 clones, about 87% of them seen only once. Sample: PBMCs or T cells enriched from blood (not recorded which). These receptors were obtained from a man aged 18 to 30 with acute COVID-19.

CDR3 residues: CASSKLGLAGDPYEQYF. CDR3 nucleotide sequence: TGTGCCAGCAGCAAACTCGGACTAGCGGGAGACCCCTACGAGCAGTACTTC. The chain links TRBV14 to TRBJ2-7; 13 nucleotides match TRBD2. Trimming removed 5 bases from V and 2 bases from J; junction bases left unmatched: 9. This CDR3 spans 17 amino acids. CDR1 is SGHDN, CDR2 FVKESK, per germline.

The chain combines TRBV7-2 with TRBJ1-2; 7 nucleotides agree with TRBD1. Per the germline V gene, CDR1 is SGHTA and CDR2 is FQGNSA. Trimming took 4 bases from V and 2 from J; bases not matched to a gene: 10. The CDR3 covers 16 residues. Here the CDR3 reads CASSSNSGTANYGYTF. In DNA, the CDR3 is TGTGCCAGCAGCTCCAATTCCGGGACAGCGAACTATGGCTACACCTTC.

The chain joins TRBV13 to TRBJ2-3; the match to TRBD2 covers 7 bases. Germline lookup yields CDR1 PRHDT and CDR2 FYEKMQ (reference sequence). V lost 1 base to trimming and J lost 2 bases; unmatched junction nucleotides: 6. The CDR3 covers 16 residues. CDR3 amino acids: CASSLERDYNTDTQYF. In DNA form, the CDR3 reads TGTGCCAGCAGCTTAGAACGGGACTACAACACAGATACGCAGTATTTT.

This chain connects TRBV4-3 to TRBJ2-7; weak D call: TRBD2 (7 bases). Germline CDR1 reads LGHNA; CDR2 reads YSLEER. V lost 1 base and J 0 bases, leaving 10 bases between the germline ends. The CDR3 covers 15 residues. The CDR3 sequence: CASSQGGGDSYEQYF. The CDR3 DNA is TGCGCCAGCAGCCAAGGAGGGGGGGACTCCTACGAGCAGTACTTC.

The J gene is TRBJ2-5, the V gene TRBV12-5, with D maybe TRBD1 (5 bases). The CDR3 runs to 14 residues. Trimming stripped 0 bases from V and 3 bases from J, with 8 bases between. The germline CDR1 and CDR2 sequences are LGHNT and FRNRAP. The CDR3 region is CASGLVPREETQYF. In DNA form, the CDR3 reads TGTGCTAGTGGTTTGGTTCCCAGGGAAGAGACCCAGTACTTC.

This clone came up once. The V gene is TRBV6-4, the J gene TRBJ1-4; 8 bases are shared with TRBD1. The V gene end was trimmed by 4 bases and the J gene end by 5 bases; junction bases not matched to a gene: 3. Germline CDR1 reads MRHNA; CDR2 reads SNTAGT. The CDR3 sequence is 14 residues long. The CDR3 sequence is CASSAGGGNEKLFF. In DNA, the CDR3 is TGTGCCAGCAGTGCAGGGGGCGGAAATGAAAAACTGTTTTTT.

V is TRBV27 and J is TRBJ2-6; D possibly corresponds to TRBD1 (5 bases). V dropped 2 bases and J dropped 4 bases, with 12 bases sitting between them. CDR1 is MNHEY, CDR2 SMNVEV, per germline (reference sequence). This CDR3 has 16 amino acids. CDR3: CASSLGSGSGANVLTF. The CDR3 region has the DNA TGTGCCAGCAGTTTAGGGTCAGGGTCCGGGGCCAACGTCCTGACTTTC.

This clone appeared once. The gene calls are TRBV24-1 and TRBJ2-7; 11 bases align to TRBD2. Germline-derived CDR1 and CDR2 are KGHDR and SFDVKD. The CDR3 sequence is 17 residues long. V lost 2 bases and J lost 0; bases outside the gene matches: 5. The CDR3 protein is CATSDYPGTSGSYEQYF. Written as DNA, the CDR3 is TGTGCCACCAGTGATTACCCCGGGACTAGCGGCTCCTACGAGCAGTACTTC.

The gene calls are TRBV28 and TRBJ1-6, with D possibly TRBD1 on 6 matching bases. Germline CDR1 and CDR2: MDHEN and SYDVKM. With 3 bases removed from V and 6 bases from J, the gap between germline ends came to 12 bases. The length of the CDR3 is 15 residues. CDR3 nucleotides: TGTGCCAGCAGTTTGGGGGGGCCCCCTAATTCACCCCTCCACTTT. It is translated as CASSLGGPPNSPLHF. Supplemented by reference TRBV28 and TRBJ1-6, the full variable domain reads DVKVTQSSRYLVKRTGEKVFLECVQDMDHENMFWYRQDPGLGLRLIYFSYDVKMKEKGDIPEGYSVSREKKERFSLILESASTNQTSMYLCASSLGGPPNSPLHFGNGTRLTVT.

The rearrangement uses TRBV27 and TRBJ2-1; a weak D match, TRBD2 (5 bases). CDR1 MNHEY and CDR2 SMNVEV come from the germline V gene (reference sequence). V was cut by 8 bases and J by 8 bases, with 10 bases left in between. This CDR3 comprises 11 residues. The CDR3 here is CASHHGDEQFF. The DNA of the CDR3 is TGTGCCAGCCACCACGGGGATGAGCAGTTCTTC.

The V gene is TRBV4-1, the J gene TRBJ2-5, with TRBD2 identical over 10 bases. V gave up 4 bases and J gave up 0 bases; unmatched junction bases: 5. Germline V gene lookup returns CDR1 MGHRA and CDR2 YSYEKL. The CDR3 totals 16 residues. CDR3 in DNA: TGCGCCAGCAGCCCGTCTAGCGGGAGTTACCAAGAGACCCAGTACTTC. Translating gives CASSPSSGSYQETQYF.

The chain combines TRBV27 with TRBJ2-7; 9 bases fit TRBD2. The V segment lost 3 bases and the J segment 6 bases; nucleotides outside the gene matches: 9. This CDR3 has 15 amino acids. Per germline, CDR1 MNHEY and CDR2 SMNVEV (reference sequence). The CDR3 nucleotides are TGTGCCAGCAGTTTCGGTCTAGCGGGATGGGGCGAGCAGTACTTC. Translated, it gives CASSFGLAGWGEQYF.

This clone showed up just once. This CDR3 reads CASSQVILSGNEQFF. Written as DNA, the CDR3 is TGTGCCAGCAGCCAAGTTATACTGAGTGGCAATGAGCAGTTCTTC. This rearrangement joins TRBV3-1 (or the pseudogene TRBV3-2) to TRBJ2-1, with D unclear. The CDR3 contains 15 residues. The germline gives CDR1 LGHDT, CDR2 YNNKEL (reference sequence). The germline V and J ends were trimmed by 1 base and 6 bases, with 13 bases remaining between them.

The chain carries TRBV2 and TRBJ2-7; D is unclear. Germline V gene sequence: CDR1 SNHLY, CDR2 FYNNEI. Trimming cost V 1 base and J 2 bases, with 12 bases left between them. The CDR3 consists of 15 residues. The CDR3 DNA is TGTGCCAGCAGTGAAGATCGAGCGCTTACCTACGAGCAGTACTTC. Protein: CASSEDRALTYEQYF.

The chain couples TRBV28 to TRBJ2-2; 8 bases map to TRBD1. V lost 5 bases and J lost 5; bases outside the gene matches: 13. The CDR3 has 17 residues. Germline V lookup: CDR1 MDHEN, CDR2 SYDVKM. Here the CDR3 reads CASSPPAGGVKTGELFF. Here the CDR3 DNA reads TGTGCCAGCAGTCCCCCGGCAGGGGGCGTGAAAACCGGGGAGCTGTTTTTT.

The genes are TRBV30 and TRBJ2-2; 10 bases align to TRBD1. The junction had 1 base not matched to a gene; V was cut back by 7 bases and J by 5 bases. The CDR3 covers 12 residues. Germline CDR1 reads GTSNPN; CDR2 reads SVGIG (reference sequence). The CDR3 region has the DNA TGTGCCTCGGACAGGGGGACCGGGGAGCTGTTTTTT. Amino acids: CASDRGTGELFF.

The chain couples TRBV5-1 to TRBJ2-5; the match to TRBD2 covers 11 bases. CDR3 length: 14 amino acids. V was clipped by 6 bases and J by 3 bases; unmatched bases: 4. CDR1 SGHRS and CDR2 YFSETQ come from the germline V gene. In nucleotides, the CDR3 is TGCGCCAGCAAACGGGGACTAGCGGAAGAGACCCAGTACTTC. As protein: CASKRGLAEETQYF.

The chain links TRBV6-5 to TRBJ2-1, with TRBD2 matching over 7 bases. Trimming cost V 2 bases and J 5 bases; bases outside gene matches: 6. CDR1 is MNHEY and CDR2 is SVGAGI in the germline V gene. This CDR3 is 15 amino acids long. Here the CDR3 reads CASSYGGGWDNEQFF. CDR3 nucleotides: TGTGCCAGCAGTTACGGGGGAGGGTGGGACAATGAGCAGTTCTTC.

V gene TRBV28 combines with J gene TRBJ1-2, with 8 bases fitting TRBD1. The V gene end was trimmed by 5 bases and the J gene end by 4 bases; junction bases not matched to a gene: 6. The CDR3 extends over 14 amino acids. Germline V gives CDR1 MDHEN, CDR2 SYDVKM. CDR3 region: CASSQTGDLYGYTF. The DNA for the CDR3 is TGTGCCAGCAGTCAGACAGGGGACCTCTATGGCTACACCTTC.

The chain recombines TRBV7-3 with TRBJ2-3, with a weak D call TRBD1 (6 bases). Germline CDR1 and CDR2: SGHTA and FQGTGA. V lost 5 bases and J lost 0, with 12 bases in between. The CDR3 runs to 15 residues. The chain's CDR3 is CASSPGQPSTDTQYF. As DNA, the CDR3 is TGTGCCAGCAGCCCCGGACAGCCGAGCACAGATACGCAGTATTTT.

The chain couples TRBV4-3 to TRBJ1-1; D gene uncertain. V lost 4 bases, J lost 5 bases, and 11 bases lay in between. The CDR3 runs to 13 residues. CDR1 is LGHNA and CDR2 is YSLEER in the germline V gene. The CDR3 spells CASSLSPGTEAFF. The CDR3 DNA reads as TGCGCCAGCAGCCTAAGCCCGGGGACTGAAGCTTTCTTT.

The V call is TRBV28, the J call TRBJ1-6; no firm D call. The CDR3 is 14 residues long. Germline V gene sequence: CDR1 MDHEN, CDR2 SYDVKM. Trimming removed 6 bases from V and 2 bases from J, with 8 bases in between. The CDR3 DNA is TGTGCCAGCAGCCAAACAGCCTATAATTCACCCCTCCACTTT. Translation: CASSQTAYNSPLHF.

V is TRBV30 and J is TRBJ2-7; 8 nucleotides align to TRBD2. V shed 1 base, J shed 7 bases, and the junction held 9 bases outside the gene matches. Germline loops: CDR1 GTSNPN, CDR2 SVGIG (reference sequence). The CDR3 contains 14 residues. The CDR3 sequence is CAWSEGGGPREQYF. CDR3 sequence (DNA): TGTGCCTGGAGTGAGGGCGGGGGGCCGAGGGAGCAGTACTTC.

A single count supports this clone. The genes are TRBV19 and TRBJ2-7; possible D gene TRBD1, 6 bases. Trimming pared 8 bases from V and 3 bases from J, leaving 8 bases between. Germline V gene lookup returns CDR1 LNHDA and CDR2 SQIVND (reference sequence). The CDR3 has 11 residues. The CDR3 here is CASSQGYEQYF. The CDR3, as DNA: TGTGCCAGTTCACAGGGCTACGAGCAGTACTTC.

V and J are TRBV7-2 and TRBJ1-1; the match to TRBD1 covers 7 bases. The V gene's germline CDR1 is SGHTA and CDR2 FQGNSA. V lost 3 bases and J lost 7; bases outside the gene matches: 5. This CDR3 has 13 residues. In nucleotides, the CDR3 is TGTGCCAGCAGCTTTAGGGCAGGGGGTGAAGCTTTCTTT. Residues: CASSFRAGGEAFF.

The chain carries TRBV7-3 and TRBJ2-5, with D perhaps matching TRBD1 (5 bases). CDR1 and CDR2 from the germline V gene are SGHTA and FQGTGA. Trimming cost V 5 bases and J 0 bases, with 7 bases left between them. There are 13 residues in the CDR3. CDR3 residues: CASSMTDQETQYF. The CDR3 DNA sequence: TGTGCCAGCAGCATGACAGACCAAGAGACCCAGTACTTC. Combining the CDR3 with reference TRBV7-3 and TRBJ2-5 gives the whole variable domain GAGVSQTPSNKVTEKGKYVELRCDPISGHTALYWYRQSLGQGPEFLIYFQGTGAADDSGLPNDRFFAVRPEGSVSTLKIQRTERGDSAVYLCASSMTDQETQYFGPGTRLLVL.

The chain recombines TRBV28 with TRBJ2-7; a weak D match, TRBD1 (5 bases). CDR1 and CDR2 (germline): MDHEN, SYDVKM. The V end lost 6 bases, the J end lost 6 bases, and 21 bases lay between the germline ends. The CDR3 contains 15 residues. The CDR3, as DNA: TGTGCCAGCAGCTCTAGTACTCACCAGGGTCTCGAGCAGTACTTC. This codes for CASSSSTHQGLEQYF.

The chain carries TRBV28 and TRBJ2-7; 9 bases map to TRBD1. In germline, CDR1 is MDHEN, CDR2 SYDVKM. This CDR3 comprises 15 residues. V was clipped by 6 bases and J by 1 base; unmatched bases: 7. CDR3 DNA: TGTGCCAGCAGCCCCTCCGGGACAGGGTCCTACGAGCAGTACTTC. It translates to CASSPSGTGSYEQYF. The full variable domain, with the rest looked up from reference TRBV28 and TRBJ2-7, is DVKVTQSSRYLVKRTGEKVFLECVQDMDHENMFWYRQDPGLGLRLIYFSYDVKMKEKGDIPEGYSVSREKKERFSLILESASTNQTSMYLCASSPSGTGSYEQYFGPGTRLTVT.